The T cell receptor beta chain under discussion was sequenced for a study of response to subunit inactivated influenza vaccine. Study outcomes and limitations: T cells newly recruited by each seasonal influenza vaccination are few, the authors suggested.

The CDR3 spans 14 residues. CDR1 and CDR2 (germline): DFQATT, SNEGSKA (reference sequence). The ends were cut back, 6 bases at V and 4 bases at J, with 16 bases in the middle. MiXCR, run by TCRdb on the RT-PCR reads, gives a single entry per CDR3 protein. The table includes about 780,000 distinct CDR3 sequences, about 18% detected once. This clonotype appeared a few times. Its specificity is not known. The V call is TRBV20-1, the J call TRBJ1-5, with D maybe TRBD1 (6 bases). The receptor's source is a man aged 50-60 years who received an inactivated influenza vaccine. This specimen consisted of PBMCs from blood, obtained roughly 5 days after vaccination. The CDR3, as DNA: TGCAGTGCGAACCGGGACACTCAAAATCAGCCCCAGCATTTT. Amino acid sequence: CSANRDTQNQPQHF.